This T cell receptor beta chain emerged from a study of radiotherapy plus CTLA-4 blockade in lung cancer. Study-wide findings and caveats: Peripheral blood showed expansion of tumor-derived TCR clones after radiotherapy and ipilimumab. Strongest reported response predictors: early blood clone changes and post-radiation interferon-beta.

Some clones are missing from TCRdb's copy, which holds only in-frame ones; the method was immunoSEQ multiplex PCR. The table lists about 35,000 clones, more than 80% of them singletons. The CDR3 is made up of 18 amino acids. The junction had 12 bases not matched to a gene; V was cut back by 4 bases and J by 6 bases. In germline, CDR1 is ENHRY, CDR2 SYGVKD. As concerns this clone: Its antigen is still unknown.

Specimen: peripheral blood, collected from a patient treated with radiotherapy plus ipilimumab. V and J are TRBV10-3 and TRBJ2-3; 14 bases are shared with TRBD2. The source of this sequence is a human donor with non-small cell lung cancer who had stable disease on radiotherapy plus ipilimumab. The CDR3 DNA reads as TGTGCCATCAGTGGGTCGGGACTAGCGGGAGTCGTAGGTGATACGCAGTATTTT. Its translation: CAISGSGLAGVVGDTQYF.